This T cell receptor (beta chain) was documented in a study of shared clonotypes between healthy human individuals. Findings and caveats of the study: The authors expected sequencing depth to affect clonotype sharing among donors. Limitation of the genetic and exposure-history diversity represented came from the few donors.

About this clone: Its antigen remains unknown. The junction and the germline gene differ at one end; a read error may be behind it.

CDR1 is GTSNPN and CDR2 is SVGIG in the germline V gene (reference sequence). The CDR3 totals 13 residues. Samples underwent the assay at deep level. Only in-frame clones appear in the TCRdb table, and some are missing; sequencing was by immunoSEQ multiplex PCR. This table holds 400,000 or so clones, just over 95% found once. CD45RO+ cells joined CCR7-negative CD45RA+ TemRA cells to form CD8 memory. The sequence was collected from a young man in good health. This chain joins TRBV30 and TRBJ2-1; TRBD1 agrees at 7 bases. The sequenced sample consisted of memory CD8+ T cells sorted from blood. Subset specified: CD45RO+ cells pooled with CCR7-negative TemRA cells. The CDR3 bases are TGTGCCTGGAGCCTGGACAGGCACAATGATCAGTTCTTC. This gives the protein CAWSLDRHNDQFF.